These 21 T cell receptor beta chains were sequenced from one sample in a study of PD-1 blockade in classical Hodgkin lymphoma. The protocol was immunoSEQ multiplex PCR, while the TCRdb copy is restricted to in-frame clones and leaves out a portion. The sample has about 7,500 clones; 70% to 90% are singletons. The patients all showed relapse after autologous stem cell transplantation, while their brentuximab vedotin exposure varied. Magnetic negative selection of thawed PBMCs was the method by which CD4+ T cells were purified. The sample consisted of CD4+ T cells from blood, taken at baseline. The receptors were sampled from a human donor with classical Hodgkin lymphoma.

V and J are TRBV19 and TRBJ2-1, with TRBD1 matching 7 bases. Germline CDR1 LNHDA, CDR2 SQIVND (reference sequence). This CDR3 is 13 amino acids long. V shed 1 base, J shed 15 bases, and the junction held 9 bases outside the gene matches. CDR3 nucleotides: TGTGCCAGTAGTATAGGGACAGGCTCGCTGCGGTTCTTC. Amino acids: CASSIGTGSLRFF.

J is TRBJ1-5 and V is TRBV19, with 8 bases identical to TRBD1. The CDR3 runs to 14 residues. CDR1 and CDR2 (germline): LNHDA, SQIVND (reference sequence). J lost 2 bases, V lost 4 bases, and 1 base had no gene match. The CDR3 reads CASSKQGGNQPQHF. CDR3 bases: TGTGCCAGTAGTAAACAGGGGGGCAATCAGCCCCAGCATTTT.

The chain carries TRBV7-3 and TRBJ2-3; 10 bases line up with TRBD2. Per germline, CDR1 SGHTA and CDR2 FQGTGA. Trimming took 5 bases from V and 3 from J; bases not matched to a gene: 8. This CDR3 has 16 amino acids. The CDR3 bases are TGTGCCAGCAGCCTTTGGACTAGCGGCCCTACAGATACGCAGTATTTT. Its translation: CASSLWTSGPTDTQYF.

V gene TRBV5-1 combines with J gene TRBJ2-1; TRBD2 agrees at 9 bases. Germline V gives CDR1 SGHRS, CDR2 YFSETQ. With V trimmed by 4 bases and J by 5 bases, 13 bases remained unmatched. CDR3 length equals 17 residues. The CDR3 protein is CASSQGVLAGFHNEQFF. The CDR3 DNA reads as TGCGCCAGCAGCCAAGGGGTTCTAGCGGGGTTTCACAATGAGCAGTTCTTC.

CDR3 sequence: CASSPFNVNTEAFF. The CDR3 DNA follows: TGTGCCAGTAGTCCTTTTAACGTAAACACTGAAGCTTTCTTT. The V call is TRBV19, the J call TRBJ1-1; unclear D gene. Trimming took off 5 bases at V and 2 bases at J, with 12 bases between the two ends. This CDR3 is built from 14 residues. Germline CDR1 is LNHDA and CDR2 is SQIVND (reference sequence).

This chain uses TRBV19 with TRBJ1-1; TRBD1 matches 9 bases. The CDR3 consists of 14 residues. CDR1 and CDR2 (germline): LNHDA, SQIVND (reference sequence). Trimming cost V 6 bases and J 5 bases; bases outside gene matches: 7. CDR3 amino acids: CASSPRQGGTEAFF. In DNA, the CDR3 is TGTGCCAGTAGCCCAAGACAGGGGGGAACTGAAGCTTTCTTT.

J is TRBJ2-7 and V is TRBV18, with D unresolved. Germline V gene sequence: CDR1 KGHSH, CDR2 LQKENI. The CDR3 runs 15 residues. V was shortened by 2 bases and J by 5 bases, with 16 bases between the two germline ends. CDR3 region: CASSPRSHLSHEQYF. The CDR3, as DNA: TGTGCCAGCTCACCAAGGTCCCACCTATCCCACGAGCAGTACTTC.

This CDR3 is CASSQVAGQGLSSYNSPLHF. The CDR3 DNA is TGCGCCAGCAGCCAAGTCGCGGGACAGGGACTCAGCTCCTATAATTCACCCCTCCACTTT. The chain has TRBV4-3 and TRBJ1-6; 9 bases line up with TRBD1. CDR3 length: 20 amino acids. J was trimmed by 0 bases and V by 1 base; bases with no gene match: 10. Germline loops: CDR1 LGHNA, CDR2 YSLEER.

This chain connects TRBV4-2 to TRBJ1-6; a weak D match, TRBD1 (6 bases). Germline values: CDR1 LGHNA, CDR2 YNFKEQ. This CDR3 has 13 residues. V was cut by 5 bases and J by 7 bases, with 9 bases left in between. This CDR3 is CASSLGGNSPLHF. CDR3 nucleotide sequence: TGTGCCAGCAGCTTAGGGGGAAATTCACCCCTCCACTTT.

The chain links TRBV7-3 to TRBJ1-1; D gene unclear. V was pared by 2 bases and J by 0 bases, with 4 bases between. This CDR3 contains 13 residues. Per germline, CDR1 SGHTA and CDR2 FQGTGA. The CDR3 nucleotides are TGTGCCAGCAGCTTAGAGCTGAACACTGAAGCTTTCTTT. Translated: CASSLELNTEAFF.

This chain uses TRBV29-1 with TRBJ2-5; 7 bases align to TRBD1. From germline, CDR1 is SQVTM and CDR2 ANQGSEA. Trimming at V came to 4 bases and at J to 4 bases, leaving 6 bases not matched to a gene. The CDR3 totals 13 residues. The CDR3: CSVGDSYGETQYF. The CDR3 nucleotides read TGCAGCGTTGGGGACAGTTACGGAGAGACCCAGTACTTC.

This chain links TRBV2 with TRBJ2-3; either TRBD1 or TRBD2 may fit D (5 bases each). This CDR3 comprises 14 residues. V was cut by 7 bases and J by 4 bases, with 15 bases left in between. Germline CDR1 SNHLY, CDR2 FYNNEI. DNA of the CDR3: TGTGCCAGCAAGCGGCAGGGCTTCCCAGATACGCAGTATTTT. Translating gives CASKRQGFPDTQYF.

This clone was counted only a few times. The chain couples TRBV7-9 to TRBJ2-7; 11 bases are shared with TRBD1. The V and J ends lost 4 bases and 5 bases, in that order; junction bases with no gene match: 7. The CDR3 contains 15 residues. Germline-derived CDR1 and CDR2 are SEHNR and FQNEAQ (reference sequence). CDR3 amino acids: CASSSGQGAFDEQYF. For the CDR3, the DNA is TGTGCCAGCAGCTCCGGACAGGGGGCTTTCGACGAGCAGTACTTC.

This clone has just one count. The junction differs from germline at one of its ends, possibly a read error. The chain joins TRBV18 to TRBJ2-3, with D hard to call. Per germline, CDR1 KGHSH and CDR2 LQKENI. This CDR3 region has 14 residues. CDR3 amino acids: CATSPESHSDTQYF. As DNA, the CDR3 is TGTGCCACCTCACCAGAGTCTCATTCAGATACGCAGTATTTT.

The chain recombines TRBV7-3 with TRBJ1-2; 7 positions match TRBD1. CDR3 length: 15 amino acids. J was trimmed by 8 bases and V by 1 base; bases with no gene match: 10. The germline V gene has CDR1 SGHTA and CDR2 FQGTGA. The CDR3 region has the DNA TGTGCCAGCAGCTTAAACCCAGGGGGATCGATGGGCTACACCTTC. It is translated as CASSLNPGGSMGYTF.

V and J are TRBV11-2 and TRBJ2-3; 15 positions agree with TRBD2. V gave up 5 bases and J gave up 4 bases; unmatched junction bases: 4. CDR1 is SGHAT and CDR2 is FQNNGV in the germline V gene. The CDR3 runs 16 residues. The CDR3 is CASSPWTSGGADTQYF. Written as DNA, the CDR3 is TGTGCCAGCAGCCCTTGGACTAGCGGGGGGGCAGATACGCAGTATTTT.

The J gene is TRBJ2-7, the V gene TRBV6-5; maybe TRBD1 (6 bases). The CDR3 loop spans 12 amino acids. Trimming cost V 8 bases and J 7 bases, with 15 bases left between them. Germline CDR1 MNHEY, CDR2 SVGAGI. The CDR3 protein is CASRGQTREQYF. The CDR3 coding sequence is TGTGCCAGCCGCGGACAGACCCGGGAGCAGTACTTC.

The J gene is TRBJ1-2, the V gene TRBV27; D not resolved. Germline V CDR1 and CDR2: MNHEY, SMNVEV (reference sequence). There are 14 residues in the CDR3. Trimming took 2 bases from V and 5 from J, leaving 12 bases between them. Here the CDR3 reads CASSLKGLGYGYTF. CDR3 coding DNA: TGTGCCAGCAGTTTAAAAGGTCTGGGTTATGGCTACACCTTC.

As for this clone: The sample carries other DNA sequences with the same CDR3. The chain is built from TRBV7-2 and TRBJ2-3; no clear D gene. V dropped 3 bases and J dropped 4 bases, with 2 bases sitting between them. Germline assignment: CDR1 SGHTA and CDR2 FQGNSA. The CDR3 is 11 residues long. The CDR3 DNA reads TGTGCCAGCAGCTTGGCAGATACGCAGTATTTT. Translating gives CASSLADTQYF.

The chain joins TRBV5-1 to TRBJ2-5, with unresolved D. Germline-derived CDR1 and CDR2 are SGHRS and YFSETQ. The V gene lost 0 bases and the J gene lost 2 bases, with 14 bases spanning the gap. The CDR3 sequence is 16 residues long. CDR3 bases: TGCGCCAGCAGCTTGGACAGCTTTGGCCCTCAAGAGACCCAGTACTTC. Its translation is CASSLDSFGPQETQYF.

This rearrangement joins TRBV6-5 to TRBJ1-1, with TRBD1 matching over 8 bases. The CDR3 extends over 16 amino acids. V shed 0 bases and J 7 bases; nucleotides not matched to a gene: 10. The V gene's germline CDR1 is MNHEY and CDR2 SVGAGI. The chain's CDR3 is CASSYSGVGTGFEAFF. In nucleotides, the CDR3 is TGTGCCAGCAGTTACTCGGGGGTGGGGACAGGCTTTGAAGCTTTCTTT.